The TCR beta chain under discussion was sequenced for a study of patients and donors after allogeneic stem cell transplantation. The length of the CDR3 is 15 residues. The junction had 4 bases not matched to a gene; V was cut back by 2 bases and J by 4 bases. Germline V gene sequence: CDR1 PRHDT, CDR2 FYEKMQ (reference sequence). TCRdb re-called the RT-PCR reads through MiXCR, storing one row per CDR3 protein. Seen here are over 150,000 distinct CDR3 sequences, 40% to 45% observed once, and the top ten hold around 35%. The sequenced sample was blood, either unsorted or a sorted T cell fraction (not recorded which). The source of this sequence is a human donor who was either an allogeneic HSCT recipient or a stem cell or donor lymphocyte infusion donor (not recorded which). It is not recorded whose cells these are; they may come from a transplant donor. The rearrangement uses TRBV13 and TRBJ1-4; 7 positions agree with TRBD1. CDR3 DNA sequence: TGTGCCAGCAGCTTAAGGGGACAGCATAATGAAAAACTGTTTTTT. Protein sequence: CASSLRGQHNEKLFF.